The source of this T cell receptor beta chain is a study of blood T cell repertoires in COVID-19. Study background: PBMCs, B-cell-depleted T cells, or T cells were the source of the cDNA or gDNA that made up the material.

As handled by the study authors: Reference gene primer amplification gave nucleated cell count estimates. TCRdb's table, derived via immunoSEQ multiplex PCR, lists solely in-frame clones and lacks some. The D gene and trimming were derived from the DNA, and the V and J assignments and clone size from that table. Among around 60,000 clones listed, under 85% were seen once. Germline CDR1 and CDR2: SGHNT and YENEEA. Trimming took off 3 bases at V and 6 bases at J, with 15 bases between the two ends. The CDR3 spans 14 residues. The sequence came from a woman at least 80 years old with acute or convalescent COVID-19. The material sequenced was peripheral blood. The J gene is TRBJ2-7, the V gene TRBV11-3, with D maybe TRBD1 (7 bases). This chain's CDR3 is CASSLNRGGGEQYF. In nucleotides, the CDR3 is TGTGCCAGCAGCTTGAACAGGGGAGGAGGCGAGCAGTACTTC.